The 22 T cell receptor beta chains below all came from one sample that was sequenced in a study of T cell responses to AZD1222 COVID-19 vaccine listed by TCRdb under 2021. Library construction relied on the immunoSEQ multiplex PCR assay. TCRdb retrieved this table from immuneACCESS and kept in-frame rearrangements only. Not all clones are present; in checked studies, unresolved V genes account for under half, and no reason is known for the remainder. The sample includes more than 85,000 clones, with around 90% observed a single time. The ten largest clonotypes hold about 16% of the sample. This specimen's time point label, per the study, means: about 28 days (+/-7) after the second vaccine dose. Source: peripheral blood, taken 28 days after the second AZD1222 dose. The receptors shown here come from an adult who received the AZD1222 COVID-19 vaccine.

This rearrangement joins TRBV10-1 to TRBJ2-1; D remains ambiguous. V lost 0 bases and J lost 1, with 10 bases in between. This CDR3 is 16 amino acids long. The germline V gene has CDR1 WNHNN and CDR2 SYGVQD (reference sequence). CDR3 amino acids: CASSESQGLSYNEQFF. The DNA for the CDR3 is TGCGCCAGCAGTGAGTCTCAAGGGCTTTCCTACAATGAGCAGTTCTTC.

The rearrangement uses TRBV9 and TRBJ2-2; D gene uncertain. This CDR3 has 15 residues. V lost 0 bases and J lost 3, with 9 bases in between. Germline-derived CDR1 and CDR2 are SGDLS and YYNGEE. The CDR3 loop is CASSVEGMYTGELFF. The DNA of the CDR3 is TGTGCCAGCAGCGTAGAGGGAATGTACACCGGGGAGCTGTTTTTT.

The chain joins TRBV25-1 to TRBJ2-2; 7 bases line up with TRBD1. The CDR3 contains 18 residues. The junction had 10 bases not matched to a gene; V was cut back by 3 bases and J by 0 bases. The germline V gene has CDR1 MGHDK and CDR2 SYGVNS. In DNA, the CDR3 is TGTGCCAGCAGTGAGTGGACAGGCATCCTCCCGAACACCGGGGAGCTGTTTTTT. Translation gives CASSEWTGILPNTGELFF.

The V gene is TRBV19, the J gene TRBJ1-5; D is possibly TRBD1 (5 bases). The CDR3 is 15 residues long. Germline-derived CDR1 and CDR2 are LNHDA and SQIVND (reference sequence). Trimming took off 2 bases at V and 7 bases at J, with 15 bases between the two ends. This CDR3 reads CASSITHQGRQPQHF. CDR3 nucleotides: TGTGCCAGTAGTATAACCCATCAGGGTAGGCAGCCCCAGCATTTT.

The gene calls are TRBV27 and TRBJ1-1; unclear D gene. The CDR3 sequence is 14 residues long. Trimming took off 5 bases at V and 0 bases at J, with 10 bases between the two ends. The germline V gene encodes CDR1 MNHEY and CDR2 SMNVEV (reference sequence). CDR3: CASSGGRMNTEAFF. The CDR3 DNA reads TGTGCCAGCAGTGGAGGAAGGATGAACACTGAAGCTTTCTTT.

The chain links TRBV19 to TRBJ1-1; a weak D match, TRBD1 (5 bases). CDR1 is LNHDA and CDR2 is SQIVND in the germline V gene (reference sequence). The CDR3 contains 15 residues. Between the trimmed V and J ends, which lost 0 bases and 1 base, there was a span of 9 bases. The CDR3 coding sequence is TGTGCCAGTAGTATAGAAAAGGGGACGAACACTGAAGCTTTCTTT. This translates into CASSIEKGTNTEAFF.

The rearrangement links TRBV5-1 to TRBJ2-1; D is ambiguous. The CDR3 is 11 residues long. The V end was cut by 1 base, the J end by 8 bases, with 4 bases between. The germline gives CDR1 SGHRS, CDR2 YFSETQ. CDR3 nucleotides: TGCGCCAGCAGCTTGAGGGATGAGCAGTTCTTC. Protein product: CASSLRDEQFF.

This chain links TRBV11-2 with TRBJ2-5; D remains ambiguous. V was cut by 2 bases and J by 5 bases, with 18 bases left in between. Germline lookup yields CDR1 SGHAT and CDR2 FQNNGV. The CDR3 sequence is 16 residues long. The CDR3 region is CASSLSFTREIETQYF. CDR3 sequence (DNA): TGTGCCAGCAGCTTATCGTTTACCAGAGAGATCGAGACCCAGTACTTC.

The CDR3 nucleotides are TGTGCCAGCAGCTTCCCGACAGGACGATCAACTAATGAAAAACTGTTTTTT. It is translated as CASSFPTGRSTNEKLFF. This rearrangement joins TRBV5-8 to TRBJ1-4; possible D gene TRBD1, 6 bases. V gave up 2 bases and J gave up 0 bases, with 14 bases separating them. CDR1 and CDR2 (germline): SGHTS, YDEGEE. The CDR3 has 17 amino acids.

This clone showed up just once. The V gene is TRBV27, the J gene TRBJ2-5; 8 bases are a match to TRBD2. Germline loops: CDR1 MNHEY, CDR2 SMNVEV (reference sequence). After removal of 3 bases from V and 1 base from J, the junction contained 4 bases not matched to a gene. The CDR3 runs 15 residues. CDR3: CASSLSGSIQETQYF. CDR3 in DNA: TGTGCCAGCAGTTTGAGCGGGAGTATCCAAGAGACCCAGTACTTC.

V is TRBV24-1 and J is TRBJ2-3; D gene uncertain. CDR1 is KGHDR and CDR2 is SFDVKD in the germline V gene. The V and J ends lost 8 bases and 1 base respectively, with 18 bases between them. The CDR3 contains 16 residues. The CDR3: CATTSDLGSCTDTQYF. The CDR3 region has the DNA TGTGCCACCACCTCTGACCTCGGGTCCTGCACAGATACGCAGTATTTT.

The genes are TRBV5-1 and TRBJ1-1; D ambiguous. V was trimmed by 0 bases and J by 1 base, leaving 10 bases between them. Germline CDR1 reads SGHRS; CDR2 reads YFSETQ. The length of the CDR3 is 15 residues. This CDR3 is CASSLELATNTEAFF. The DNA of the CDR3 is TGCGCCAGCAGCTTGGAATTGGCAACGAACACTGAAGCTTTCTTT.

The chain has TRBV6-5 and TRBJ1-1, with unresolved D. V was pared by 2 bases and J by 2 bases, with 9 bases between. The CDR3 runs 14 residues. Germline V gives CDR1 MNHEY, CDR2 SVGAGI. The CDR3 is CASSYVDTNTEAFF. The CDR3 DNA reads TGTGCCAGCAGTTACGTAGACACTAACACTGAAGCTTTCTTT.

J is TRBJ1-5 and V is TRBV4-1; 7 bases are shared with TRBD1. CDR1 is MGHRA and CDR2 is YSYEKL in the germline V gene. The CDR3 totals 15 residues. Trimming at V came to 1 base and at J to 0 bases, leaving 0 bases not matched to a gene. The chain's CDR3 is CASSQGQGSNQPQHF. DNA for the CDR3: TGCGCCAGCAGCCAAGGACAGGGTAGCAATCAGCCCCAGCATTTT.

The V gene is TRBV12-3 or TRBV12-4, the J gene TRBJ1-2; D gene ambiguous. The ends were cut back, 1 base at V and 5 bases at J, with 8 bases in the middle. The CDR3 has 13 residues. This CDR3 is CASSLVPAYGYTF. CDR3 DNA sequence: TGTGCCAGCAGTTTAGTACCCGCATATGGCTACACCTTC.

This rearrangement joins TRBV7-2 to TRBJ2-1; unclear D gene. CDR1 is SGHTA, CDR2 FQGNSA, per germline. This CDR3 has 14 amino acids. Trimming stripped 5 bases from V and 5 bases from J, with 13 bases between. The CDR3 loop reads CASSPRRINNEQFF. CDR3 DNA sequence: TGTGCCAGCAGCCCCCGGCGAATCAACAATGAGCAGTTCTTC. Full variable domain (remainder filled in from reference TRBV7-2 and TRBJ2-1): GAGVSQSPSNKVTEKGKDVELRCDPISGHTALYWYRQSLGQGLEFLIYFQGNSAPDKSGLPSDRFSAERTGGSVSTLTIQRTQQEDSAVYLCASSPRRINNEQFFGPGTRLTVL.

The rearrangement joins TRBV28 to TRBJ2-1, with 9 bases lining up with TRBD2. Unmatched junction bases numbered 10, after V lost 3 bases and J lost 7 bases. CDR3 length equals 16 residues. Germline-derived CDR1 and CDR2 are MDHEN and SYDVKM. The CDR3 DNA reads as TGTGCCAGCAGTTTGTCCTGGCTAGCGGGAAGGAATGAGCAGTTCTTC. It codes for CASSLSWLAGRNEQFF.

This rearrangement joins TRBV28 to TRBJ2-1; a possible D gene is TRBD1 (5 bases). Germline V gene lookup returns CDR1 MDHEN and CDR2 SYDVKM. The CDR3 has 15 amino acids. V lost 5 bases and J lost 6, with 17 bases in between. DNA of the CDR3: TGTGCCAGCAGTCCAACGCCCAGGGCGAGCAATGAGCAGTTCTTC. Amino acid sequence: CASSPTPRASNEQFF.

The V call is TRBV9, the J call TRBJ1-1, with TRBD1 identical over 7 bases. Per the germline V gene, CDR1 is SGDLS and CDR2 is YYNGEE. Trimming at V came to 0 bases and at J to 9 bases, leaving 5 bases not matched to a gene. The CDR3 sequence is 13 residues long. CDR3 region: CASSVATQGQAFF. The CDR3 DNA reads TGTGCCAGCAGCGTAGCTACACAGGGGCAAGCTTTCTTT. Variable domain in full (rest from reference TRBV9 and TRBJ1-1): DSGVTQTPKHLITATGQRVTLRCSPRSGDLSVYWYQQSLDQGLQFLIQYYNGEERAKGNILERFSAQQFPDLHSELNLSSLELGDSALYFCASSVATQGQAFFGQGTRLTVV.

The V and J genes are TRBV30 and TRBJ2-7, with D possibly TRBD1 on 6 matching bases. This CDR3 has 11 residues. Trimming stripped 5 bases from V and 3 bases from J, with 8 bases between. Germline values: CDR1 GTSNPN, CDR2 SVGIG (reference sequence). The DNA for the CDR3 is TGTGCCTGGGGACAGTTCTACGAGCAGTACTTC. This sequence encodes CAWGQFYEQYF.

This clone occurred once. The chain joins TRBV11-3 to TRBJ1-1, with D possibly matching TRBD1 (5 bases). The CDR3 extends over 15 amino acids. Germline assignment: CDR1 SGHNT and CDR2 YENEEA. The ends were cut back, 5 bases at V and 1 base at J, with 14 bases in the middle. The CDR3 bases are TGTGCCAGCAGCGGGGGGGGATCGAGGAACACTGAAGCTTTCTTT. Encoded protein: CASSGGGSRNTEAFF.

This chain connects TRBV27 to TRBJ1-4; D perhaps matches TRBD1 (5 bases). Germline lookup yields CDR1 MNHEY and CDR2 SMNVEV (reference sequence). The CDR3 runs 14 residues. Trimming removed 5 bases at V and 3 bases at J, with 10 bases between. The CDR3 DNA sequence: TGTGCCAGCAGTCCCCGGGACTCTAATGAAAAACTGTTTTTT. The encoded protein is CASSPRDSNEKLFF.